The source of this T cell receptor (beta chain) is a study of blood T cells in healthy people across ages. In this sample, this clonotype turned up once. Unmatched junction bases numbered 9, after V lost 5 bases and J lost 6 bases. Germline V gives CDR1 KGHSH, CDR2 LQKENI. The length of the CDR3 is 15 residues. For the second PCR, which ran for 7 to 11 cycles, a sample-barcoded 5' primer and a J-beta primer mix were used. TCRdb independently ran MiXCR on the 5' RACE reads; one entry per CDR3 protein. The table lists 720,000 or so distinct CDR3 sequences, around 38% of them singletons. The specimen was blood. This rearrangement joins TRBV18 to TRBJ1-2; 10 nucleotides match TRBD1. The receptor was isolated from a man older than 75 in good health. CDR3 sequence reads: CASSAYAGTGDGYTF. CDR3 bases: TGTGCCAGCTCAGCCTATGCGGGGACAGGGGATGGCTACACCTTC.